Each of the 9 T cell receptor delta chains below was sequenced from the same sample in a study of Vδ1+ human thymocytes. Study-wide findings and caveats: Thymic TRG and TRD repertoires appeared highly polyclonal.

The template was reverse-transcribed extracted RNA. The CDR3 regions were amplified by multiplex PCR from V-gene primers to a constant-region primer. TCRdb reanalyzed the multiplex PCR reads using CATT. Here the sample spans over 45,000 delta-chain clones, approximately 15% being singletons. These TCRs are of unknown antigen specificity. The sequencing sample was made of Vdelta1+ gamma-delta thymocytes from the thymus. Subset in this sample: FACS-sorted CD3+ TCRalphabeta- TCRVdelta1+ TCRVdelta2- thymocytes. These receptors were taken from a boy under two years old who had congenital heart surgery.

The chain joins TRDV1 to TRDJ1; TRDD3 aligns across 12 bases. Germline V lookup: CDR1 TSWWSYY, CDR2 QGS. The CDR3 totals 18 residues. J lost 8 bases, V lost 0 bases, and 13 bases had no gene match. The CDR3 nucleotides read TGTGCTCTTGGGGAACTAAGGGCCACGCTGGGGGATACGCTGAAACTCATCTTT. It encodes CALGELRATLGDTLKLIF.

V usage is TRDV1 and J usage is TRDJ1; possible D gene TRDD2, 6 bases. V was clipped by 0 bases and J by 1 base, with 21 bases between them. Germline V gives CDR1 TSWWSYY, CDR2 QGS. There are 19 residues in the CDR3. CDR3 nucleotide sequence: TGTGCTCTTGGGGAACTTAGGGGGTCCTACACACTGCCCACCGATAAACTCATCTTT. It codes for CALGELRGSYTLPTDKLIF.

This chain joins TRDV1 and TRDJ1; TRDD2 might be the D (9 bases). This CDR3 is built from 20 residues. Germline V gives CDR1 TSWWSYY, CDR2 QGS. Between the trimmed V and J ends, which lost 5 bases and 0 bases, there was a span of 28 bases. For the CDR3, the DNA is TGTGCTCTTGGGTTCCTTCCTACCCGTACTGGGGGTCAGTACACCGATAAACTCATCTTT. It yields the protein CALGFLPTRTGGQYTDKLIF.

The chain uses TRDV1 and TRDJ1; 7 nucleotides match TRDD3. In germline, CDR1 is TSWWSYY, CDR2 QGS. V lost 0 bases, J lost 2 bases, and 12 bases stayed unmatched. The CDR3 loop spans 18 amino acids. The CDR3 DNA is TGTGCTCTTGGGGAACTTTTGTGGCTGGGGGTCAGGACCGATAAACTCATCTTT. Encoded protein: CALGELLWLGVRTDKLIF.

The rearrangement links TRDV1 to TRDJ1, with D possibly matching TRDD3 (5 bases). The CDR3 totals 17 residues. Trimming cost V 8 bases and J 1 base, with 23 bases left between them. CDR1 and CDR2 (germline): TSWWSYY, QGS. The CDR3 region has the DNA TGTGCTCTTTTATGCTTTGGGGTGTACAAGGGCACCGATAAACTCATCTTT. Protein product: CALLCFGVYKGTDKLIF.

This clone turned up a few times. An end of the junction does not agree with germline; a read error may underlie this. Other nucleotide sequences in the sample specify the same CDR3. The V gene is TRDV1, the J gene TRDJ2, with TRDD2 as a possible D gene (5 bases). CDR3 size: 15 residues. CDR1 and CDR2 (germline): TSWWSYY, QGS. The CDR3 here is CALGGGASGTAQLFF. In DNA form, the CDR3 reads TGTGCTCTTGGGGGTGGTGCTTCCGGGACAGCACAGCTCTTCTTT.

This clone has only a few counts. The chain is built from TRDV1 and TRDJ3, with D tentatively TRDD2 (5 bases). CDR1 and CDR2 from the germline V gene are TSWWSYY and QGS. Trimming removed 4 bases at V and 0 bases at J, with 16 bases between. The CDR3 length is 19 residues. The CDR3 DNA reads TGTGCTCTTGGGGGACCTTCTCCACGAAGCTCCTGGGACACCCGACAGATGTTTTTC. Amino acids: CALGGPSPRSSWDTRQMFF.

This clone was seen a few times. The chain combines TRDV1 with TRDJ1; 11 positions agree with TRDD3. From germline, CDR1 is TSWWSYY and CDR2 QGS. Trimming at V came to 3 bases and at J to 4 bases, leaving 10 bases not matched to a gene. CDR3 length: 17 amino acids. CDR3 in amino acids: CALGEPHTGGYGDKLIF. The CDR3 bases are TGTGCTCTTGGGGAGCCACATACTGGGGGATATGGCGATAAACTCATCTTT.

The chain joins TRDV1 to TRDJ1; D perhaps matches TRDD3 (5 bases). This CDR3 region has 21 residues. Germline V lookup: CDR1 TSWWSYY, CDR2 QGS. V lost 2 bases to trimming and J lost 0 bases, with 28 bases between them. The DNA for the CDR3 is TGTGCTCTTGGGGAAAAGGGGCTACCCGGGGAACCACGGCGGTACACCGATAAACTCATCTTT. Translated: CALGEKGLPGEPRRYTDKLIF.